This T cell receptor beta chain emerged from a study of persistence of HIV-infected CD4 T cells. Overall study findings and caveats: Antigen-responding cells were enriched for degenerate expanded CDR3beta sequences.

About this clone itself: The antigen is undetermined.

This CDR3 is 14 amino acids long. With 9 bases clipped from V and 1 base from J, the junction kept 8 bases outside the gene matches. Germline CDR1 and CDR2: LNHNV and YYDKDF (reference sequence). The stimulus was lysate of CMV-infected fibroblasts, roughly 10 ug/mL. CD4+ T cells upregulating both CD40 ligand and CD69 were sorted as responding cells. Donors had CD4+ T cell counts above 400 cells/uL and were CMV-seropositive. Sequencing used immunoSEQ version 4 in survey mode. This table comes from immunoSEQ multiplex PCR, and its TCRdb copy is limited to in-frame clones, with some not included. Of about 20,000 clones detected, approximately 80% appear once; the ten largest clones hold 6.8%.

The sequences come from CD4+ T cells sorted from PBMCs after approximately 19-hour stimulation, collected from a patient who received antiretroviral therapy. The chain recombines TRBV15 with TRBJ2-5, with TRBD1 matching 7 bases. The sequence was collected from an adult man with HIV who was CMV-seropositive. The CDR3 DNA reads TGTGCCACACGGGACAGTAAAACCCAAGAGACCCAGTACTTC. This encodes CATRDSKTQETQYF.